The source of this TCR beta chain is a study of blood T cell repertoires in COVID-19. Of note for this clone: This specimen includes other DNA sequences encoding the same CDR3.

Cohort placement rested on clinical history that participants reported themselves. Recovery among Cohort 3 donors was established by two negative PCRs, clearance, or symptom resolution. Authors' analysis steps: Reference gene primers were amplified, and this amplification served to estimate nucleated cell counts. Repertoires were generated with immunoSEQ multiplex PCR, while TCRdb's copy carries only in-frame clones and drops some. V and J calls and clone size are copied from that table; D and trimming were computed from the DNA. The table records hundreds of thousands of clones, 75% to 90% of them present only once. The CDR3 runs to 14 residues. V was cut by 5 bases and J by 1 base, with 11 bases left in between. Germline CDR1 SGHTA, CDR2 FQGTGA.

The chain employs TRBV7-3 and TRBJ2-5; a weak D match, TRBD2 (6 bases). This TCR derives from a man aged 30 to 45 who had recovered from COVID-19. The sequenced sample consisted of PBMCs or T cells enriched from blood (not recorded which). The CDR3 DNA follows: TGTGCCAGCAGCCCTACGGGACTCCAAGAGACCCAGTACTTC. Amino acid sequence: CASSPTGLQETQYF.